This TCR beta chain was found in a study of beta chain features in type 1 diabetes. Study context: Age, gender and cell yields were similar between patients and healthy donors. General study points: A greater similarity of naive, central memory and Treg TCRB repertoires was seen among patients than among healthy donors. In every one of the four CD4+ subsets, TCRB CDR3s were moderately but significantly shorter in Type 1 diabetes patients. The analysis here could not establish whether HLA type shapes TCRB rearrangement.

One heparinised draw, averaging around 120 mL, was taken per donor. V trimming: 6 bases; J trimming: 1 base; junction bases outside the gene matches: 5. The V gene's germline CDR1 is MNHEY and CDR2 SVGAGI. CDR3 length: 15 amino acids. Comment on this clone: Its antigen is still unknown.

The investigators reverse transcribed all of the isolated RNA, so they sequenced expressed TCRB transcripts. TCRdb keeps only in-frame clones here, not all; method: immunoSEQ multiplex PCR. The sample has 640,000 or so clones, around 15% seen once. The TCR was taken from a man aged 18-30 years with type 1 diabetes. Material: naive CD4+ T cells from blood. The rearrangement joins TRBV6-5 to TRBJ2-7; TRBD1 aligns across 11 bases. CDR3 protein: CASSRRDRGSYEQYF. CDR3 coding DNA: TGTGCCAGCAGCCGCCGGGACAGGGGGTCCTACGAGCAGTACTTC.